The entry that follows covers one T cell receptor beta chain sequence. This specimen belongs to a study of radiation and T cells in renal cell carcinoma. The time point is: blood 4 weeks post-SBRT, at nephrectomy. Treatment: 15 Gy SBRT to primary tumor, nephrectomy 4 weeks later. Serial blood draws occurred at baseline and 2 and 4 weeks post-SBRT. V gave up 1 base and J gave up 8 bases, with 11 bases separating them. The CDR3 runs to 13 residues. CDR1 SGHDN and CDR2 FVKESK come from the germline V gene. Libraries were prepared by immunoSEQ multiplex PCR; TCRdb keeps only in-frame clonotypes and omits some of them. The sample holds fewer than 200,000 clones; 88% are singletons and the top ten take about 11%.

The input for sequencing was blood, taken from a patient whose treatment included radiotherapy and nephrectomy. The chain employs TRBV14 and TRBJ1-2; D not resolved. The sequence came from a woman in her fifties or sixties with renal cell carcinoma. In DNA form, the CDR3 reads TGTGCCAGCAGCCAAGGCGCAGGACGGGGCTACACCTTC. Encoded protein: CASSQGAGRGYTF.